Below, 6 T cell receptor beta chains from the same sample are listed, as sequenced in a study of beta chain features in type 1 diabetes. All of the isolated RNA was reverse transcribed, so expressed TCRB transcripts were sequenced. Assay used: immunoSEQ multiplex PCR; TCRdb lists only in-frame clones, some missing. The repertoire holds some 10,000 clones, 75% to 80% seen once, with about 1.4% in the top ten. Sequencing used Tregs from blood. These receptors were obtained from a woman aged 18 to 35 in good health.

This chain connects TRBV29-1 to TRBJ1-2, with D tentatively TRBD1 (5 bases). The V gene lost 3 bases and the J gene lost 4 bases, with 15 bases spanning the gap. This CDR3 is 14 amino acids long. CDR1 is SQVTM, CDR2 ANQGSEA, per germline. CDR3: CSVDREGFSYGYTF. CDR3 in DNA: TGCAGCGTTGACAGGGAGGGATTTAGCTATGGCTACACCTTC.

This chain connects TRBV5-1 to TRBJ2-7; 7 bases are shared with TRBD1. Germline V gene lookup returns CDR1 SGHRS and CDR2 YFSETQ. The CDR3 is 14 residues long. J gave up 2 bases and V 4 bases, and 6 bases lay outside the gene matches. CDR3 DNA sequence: TGCGCCAGCAGCCGAGGGCAGGGGGCCTACGAGCAGTACTTC. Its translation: CASSRGQGAYEQYF.

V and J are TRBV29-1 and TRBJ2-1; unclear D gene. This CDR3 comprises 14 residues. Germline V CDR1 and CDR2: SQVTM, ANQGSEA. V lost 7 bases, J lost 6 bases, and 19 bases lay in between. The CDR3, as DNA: TGCAGCGCTCCCGTAGGCATACCGGGCAATGAGCAGTTCTTC. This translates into CSAPVGIPGNEQFF.

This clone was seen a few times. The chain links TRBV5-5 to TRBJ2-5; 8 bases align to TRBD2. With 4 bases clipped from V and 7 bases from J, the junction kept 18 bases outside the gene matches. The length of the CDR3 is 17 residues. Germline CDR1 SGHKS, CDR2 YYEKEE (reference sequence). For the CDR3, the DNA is TGTGCCAGCAGCCCCAGAGGCGGGACTAGATATGCGGGGACCCAGTACTTC. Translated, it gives CASSPRGGTRYAGTQYF.

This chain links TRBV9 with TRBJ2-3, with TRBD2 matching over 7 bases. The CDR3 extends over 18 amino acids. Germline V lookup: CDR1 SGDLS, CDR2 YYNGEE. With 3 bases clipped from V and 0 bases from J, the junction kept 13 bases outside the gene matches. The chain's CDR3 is CASSANPPGLTSTDTQYF. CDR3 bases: TGTGCCAGCAGCGCCAATCCTCCGGGACTAACTAGCACAGATACGCAGTATTTT.

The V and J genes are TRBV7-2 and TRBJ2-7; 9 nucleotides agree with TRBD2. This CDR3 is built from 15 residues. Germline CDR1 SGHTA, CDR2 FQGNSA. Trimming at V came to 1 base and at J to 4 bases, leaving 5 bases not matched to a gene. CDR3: CASSLVGSGSYEQYF. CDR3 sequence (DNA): TGTGCCAGCAGCTTAGTTGGTAGCGGGAGTTACGAGCAGTACTTC.